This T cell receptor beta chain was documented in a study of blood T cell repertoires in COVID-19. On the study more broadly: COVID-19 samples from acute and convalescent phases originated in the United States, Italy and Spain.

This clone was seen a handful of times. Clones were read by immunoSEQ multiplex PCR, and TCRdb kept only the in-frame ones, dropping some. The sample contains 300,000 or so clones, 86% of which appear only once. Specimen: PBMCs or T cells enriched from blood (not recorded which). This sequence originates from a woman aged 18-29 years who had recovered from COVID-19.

The CDR3 sequence is CASSQQPTGTEAFF. The CDR3 DNA reads as TGTGCCAGCAGCCAACAGCCGACAGGGACTGAAGCTTTCTTT. This chain links TRBV3-1 (or the pseudogene TRBV3-2) with TRBJ1-1, with 7 bases fitting TRBD1. Germline V gives CDR1 LGHDT, CDR2 YNNKEL (reference sequence). The CDR3 contains 14 residues. Trimming cost V 2 bases and J 5 bases; bases outside gene matches: 5.